Listed below are T cell receptor beta chains from one sample, sequenced in a study of Ad26.COV2.S vaccination and SARS-CoV-2 variants. Sequencing was performed with immunoSEQ multiplex PCR; in TCRdb, only in-frame clones are kept and a portion is missing. The sample contains 380,000 or so clones, 83% of which appear only once. This material consisted of peripheral blood, taken in a trial of Ad26.COV2.S vaccine versus placebo. Every receptor here comes from a person aged 18-60 years who received the Ad26.COV2.S COVID-19 vaccine or a placebo. CDR3s include the opening cysteine and the closing phenylalanine or tryptophan. D genes are given only for firm matches. The listing skips clone size in some rows; elsewhere it reads once, few, many or a size class.

CDR3 protein: CASSPLAGVTSTDTQYF
CDR3 DNA: TGTGCCAGCAGCCCCTTAGCGGGGGTGACTAGCACAGATACGCAGTATTTT
clone size: -
CDR3 length: 17
J gene: TRBJ2-3
V gene: TRBV14
D gene: TRBD2

CDR3 protein: CASSLFQVGEQYF
CDR3 DNA: TGCGCCAGCAGCTTGTTTCAGGTTGGGGAGCAGTACTTC
clone size: -
CDR3 length: 13
J gene: TRBJ2-7
V gene: TRBV5-1
D gene: -

CDR3 protein: CASSHVLRTGGQKDTQYF
CDR3 DNA: TGCGCCAGCAGCCACGTCCTAAGGACGGGGGGCCAGAAAGATACGCAGTATTTT
clone size: -
CDR3 length: 18
J gene: TRBJ2-3
V gene: TRBV4-1
D gene: -

CDR3 protein: CASSIPRHPTTEAFF
CDR3 DNA: TGTGCCAGTAGTATCCCGAGACACCCCACCACTGAAGCTTTCTTT
clone size: -
CDR3 length: 15
J gene: TRBJ1-1
V gene: TRBV19
D gene: -

CDR3 protein: CASSLSGGSETQYF
CDR3 DNA: TGTGCCAGCAGCCTCTCAGGTGGTTCGGAGACCCAGTACTTC
clone size: once
CDR3 length: 14
J gene: TRBJ2-5
V gene: TRBV7-2
D gene: -

CDR3 protein: CASTARATDGYTF
CDR3 DNA: TGTGCCAGCACCGCCCGGGCGACCGATGGCTACACCTTC
clone size: many
CDR3 length: 13
J gene: TRBJ1-2
V gene: TRBV12-3/TRBV12-4
D gene: -

CDR3 protein: CASSPYLGNTIYF
CDR3 DNA: TGTGCCAGCAGTCCCTATCTAGGTAACACCATATATTTT
clone size: -
CDR3 length: 13
J gene: TRBJ1-3
V gene: TRBV2
D gene: -

CDR3 protein: CASRPSRDTGELFF
CDR3 DNA: TGTGCCAGCAGACCCTCGAGGGACACCGGGGAGCTGTTTTTT
clone size: -
CDR3 length: 14
J gene: TRBJ2-2
V gene: TRBV7-9
D gene: -

CDR3 protein: CASSSDRGTYGYTF
CDR3 DNA: TGTGCCAGCAGTTCGGACAGGGGAACATATGGCTACACCTTC
clone size: -
CDR3 length: 14
J gene: TRBJ1-2
V gene: TRBV6-5
D gene: TRBD1

CDR3 protein: CASSVDRVENTEAFF
CDR3 DNA: TGTGCCAGCAGTGTTGACAGGGTTGAGAACACTGAAGCTTTCTTT
clone size: -
CDR3 length: 15
J gene: TRBJ1-1
V gene: TRBV27
D gene: TRBD1

CDR3 protein: CASSPGRNGYTF
CDR3 DNA: TGTGCCTCTTCCCCAGGGAGGAATGGCTACACCTTC
clone size: -
CDR3 length: 12
J gene: TRBJ1-2
V gene: TRBV19
D gene: -

CDR3 protein: CASSYRQGNEKLFF
CDR3 DNA: TGTGCCAGCAGCTATCGACAGGGGAATGAAAAACTGTTTTTT
clone size: -
CDR3 length: 14
J gene: TRBJ1-4
V gene: TRBV11-2
D gene: TRBD1

CDR3 protein: CASSLTSANTEAFF
CDR3 DNA: TGTGCCAGCAGCTTAACCTCAGCGAACACTGAAGCTTTCTTT
clone size: -
CDR3 length: 14
J gene: TRBJ1-1
V gene: TRBV7-3
D gene: -

CDR3 protein: CASSLRASGNYEQYF
CDR3 DNA: TGTGCCAGCTCTCTACGGGCTAGCGGTAACTACGAGCAGTACTTC
clone size: -
CDR3 length: 15
J gene: TRBJ2-7
V gene: TRBV25-1
D gene: TRBD2

CDR3 protein: CASSFGTLNTGELFF
CDR3 DNA: TGTGCCAGCAGCTTCGGGACTTTAAACACCGGGGAGCTGTTTTTT
clone size: -
CDR3 length: 15
J gene: TRBJ2-2
V gene: TRBV7-9
D gene: -

CDR3 protein: CASRDRVGEQYF
CDR3 DNA: TGTGCCAGCAGGGACAGGGTCGGCGAGCAGTACTTC
clone size: -
CDR3 length: 12
J gene: TRBJ2-7
V gene: TRBV6-6
D gene: TRBD1

CDR3 protein: CSASSGYEQFF
CDR3 DNA: TGCAGTGCTAGCTCCGGGTATGAGCAGTTCTTC
clone size: -
CDR3 length: 11
J gene: TRBJ2-1
V gene: TRBV20-1
D gene: -

CDR3 protein: CASSPSSGPSSYEQYF
CDR3 DNA: TGTGCCAGCAGTCCTTCGAGCGGACCAAGCTCCTACGAGCAGTACTTC
clone size: -
CDR3 length: 16
J gene: TRBJ2-7
V gene: TRBV27
D gene: -

CDR3 protein: CASSPTGGGLQQYF
CDR3 DNA: TGTGCCAGCAGTCCCACAGGGGGCGGATTACAGCAGTACTTC
clone size: few
CDR3 length: 14
J gene: TRBJ2-7
V gene: TRBV27
D gene: TRBD1

CDR3 protein: CASGLGVPYNSPLHF
CDR3 DNA: TGTGCCAGCGGATTAGGGGTGCCCTATAATTCACCCCTCCACTTT
clone size: -
CDR3 length: 15
J gene: TRBJ1-6
V gene: TRBV19
D gene: -

CDR3 protein: CASSPRGGGGNEQFF
CDR3 DNA: TGTGCCAGCTCACCACGGGGCGGTGGGGGCAATGAGCAGTTCTTC
clone size: -
CDR3 length: 15
J gene: TRBJ2-1
V gene: TRBV18
D gene: -

CDR3 protein: CASSPQGYGYTF
CDR3 DNA: TGTGCCAGTAGTCCTCAGGGCTATGGCTACACCTTC
clone size: -
CDR3 length: 12
J gene: TRBJ1-2
V gene: TRBV19
D gene: -

CDR3 protein: CTSITWGPHSYNEQFF
CDR3 DNA: TGCACCAGCATTACCTGGGGGCCCCACTCCTACAATGAGCAGTTCTTC
clone size: -
CDR3 length: 16
J gene: TRBJ2-1
V gene: TRBV1
D gene: -

CDR3 protein: CASSQDILGGLAKNIQYF
CDR3 DNA: TGTGCCAGCAGCCAAGATATCCTCGGGGGGTTAGCCAAAAACATTCAGTACTTC
clone size: once
CDR3 length: 18
J gene: TRBJ2-4
V gene: TRBV3-1/TRBV3-2
D gene: TRBD2

CDR3 protein: CASSDGTDYGYTF
CDR3 DNA: TGTGCCAGCAGCGACGGGACGGACTATGGCTACACCTTC
clone size: -
CDR3 length: 13
J gene: TRBJ1-2
V gene: TRBV7-9
D gene: -

CDR3 protein: CASSPGQLPSGNTIYF
CDR3 DNA: TGTGCCAGCAGTCCGGGACAACTCCCCTCTGGAAACACCATATATTTT
clone size: -
CDR3 length: 16
J gene: TRBJ1-3
V gene: TRBV28
D gene: -

CDR3 protein: CASSLHGITGEQYF
CDR3 DNA: TGTGCCAGCAGCTTACACGGGATCACTGGCGAGCAGTACTTC
clone size: -
CDR3 length: 14
J gene: TRBJ2-7
V gene: TRBV11-3
D gene: -

CDR3 protein: CASSPPPGNNEQFF
CDR3 DNA: TGTGCCAGCTCACCACCGCCGGGGAACAATGAGCAGTTCTTC
clone size: -
CDR3 length: 14
J gene: TRBJ2-1
V gene: TRBV18
D gene: -

CDR3 protein: CASSPQINTEAFF
CDR3 DNA: TGTGCCAGCAGTCCCCAGATAAACACTGAAGCTTTCTTT
clone size: once
CDR3 length: 13
J gene: TRBJ1-1
V gene: TRBV6-5
D gene: -

CDR3 protein: CSVDLAGPDTQYF
CDR3 DNA: TGCAGCGTTGATCTGGCCGGCCCAGATACGCAGTATTTT
clone size: -
CDR3 length: 13
J gene: TRBJ2-3
V gene: TRBV29-1
D gene: -

CDR3 protein: CASSRALLAGGETQYF
CDR3 DNA: TGTGCCAGCAGCCGGGCCCTACTAGCGGGCGGGGAGACCCAGTACTTC
clone size: -
CDR3 length: 16
J gene: TRBJ2-5
V gene: TRBV4-2
D gene: TRBD2

CDR3 protein: CASSTPSGTADEQYF
CDR3 DNA: TGTGCCAGTAGCACACCTTCAGGGACCGCTGACGAGCAGTACTTC
clone size: -
CDR3 length: 15
J gene: TRBJ2-7
V gene: TRBV19
D gene: -

CDR3 protein: CASSLSFGSAYNEQFF
CDR3 DNA: TGCGCCAGCAGCTTGTCATTCGGGTCAGCCTACAATGAGCAGTTCTTC
clone size: -
CDR3 length: 16
J gene: TRBJ2-1
V gene: TRBV5-1
D gene: -

CDR3 protein: CASSSQGPSGGYTF
CDR3 DNA: TGTGCCAGTAGTTCGCAGGGCCCTTCTGGAGGCTACACCTTC
clone size: -
CDR3 length: 14
J gene: TRBJ1-2
V gene: TRBV19
D gene: -

CDR3 protein: CASTQTTGELFF
CDR3 DNA: TGTGCCAGCACCCAGACCACCGGGGAGCTGTTTTTT
clone size: few
CDR3 length: 12
J gene: TRBJ2-2
V gene: TRBV2
D gene: -

CDR3 protein: CASSHDRGQRSQYF
CDR3 DNA: TGTGCCAGCAGCCACGACAGGGGGCAGCGGTCGCAGTATTTT
clone size: -
CDR3 length: 14
J gene: TRBJ2-3
V gene: TRBV7-2
D gene: TRBD1

CDR3 protein: CASSLQGSNSYEQYF
CDR3 DNA: TGTGCCAGCAGCTTACAGGGGTCGAACTCCTACGAGCAGTACTTC
clone size: -
CDR3 length: 15
J gene: TRBJ2-7
V gene: TRBV5-5
D gene: TRBD1

CDR3 protein: CASSQFGQTKNIQYF
CDR3 DNA: TGCGCCAGCAGCCAGTTCGGACAGACCAAAAACATTCAGTACTTC
clone size: -
CDR3 length: 15
J gene: TRBJ2-4
V gene: TRBV4-1
D gene: -

CDR3 protein: CASSFTGDSPLHF
CDR3 DNA: TGTGCCAGCAGTTTCACAGGAGATTCACCCCTCCACTTT
clone size: -
CDR3 length: 13
J gene: TRBJ1-6
V gene: TRBV12-3/TRBV12-4
D gene: -

CDR3 protein: CASSLVNWRGYSNQPQHF
CDR3 DNA: TGTGCCAGCAGCTTAGTGAATTGGAGGGGTTATAGCAATCAGCCCCAGCATTTT
clone size: -
CDR3 length: 18
J gene: TRBJ1-5
V gene: TRBV7-2
D gene: -

CDR3 protein: CASSQLASGRHWRNEQFF
CDR3 DNA: TGTGCCAGCAGCCAATTAGCTAGCGGGAGGCACTGGAGAAATGAGCAGTTCTTC
clone size: -
CDR3 length: 18
J gene: TRBJ2-1
V gene: TRBV14
D gene: TRBD2

CDR3 protein: CASSSQTGNTEAFF
CDR3 DNA: TGTGCCAGCAGCTCGCAAACAGGGAACACTGAAGCTTTCTTT
clone size: -
CDR3 length: 14
J gene: TRBJ1-1
V gene: TRBV7-2
D gene: -